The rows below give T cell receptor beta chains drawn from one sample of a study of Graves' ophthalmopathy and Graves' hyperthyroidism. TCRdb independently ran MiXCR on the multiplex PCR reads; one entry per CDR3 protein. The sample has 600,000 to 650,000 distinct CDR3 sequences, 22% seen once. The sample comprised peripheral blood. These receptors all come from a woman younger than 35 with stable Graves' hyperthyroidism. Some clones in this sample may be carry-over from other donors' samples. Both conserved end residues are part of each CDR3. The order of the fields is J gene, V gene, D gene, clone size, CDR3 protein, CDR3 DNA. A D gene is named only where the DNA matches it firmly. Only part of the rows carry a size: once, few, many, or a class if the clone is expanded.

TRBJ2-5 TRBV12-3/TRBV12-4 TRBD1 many CASSMDRAQTQYF TGTGCCAGCAGCATGGACAGGGCACAGACCCAGTACTTC
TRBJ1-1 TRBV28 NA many CASSTHPVNTEAFF TGTGCCAGCAGTACACATCCAGTGAACACTGAAGCTTTCTTT
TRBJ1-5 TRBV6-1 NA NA CASSAPYSNQPQHF TGTGCCAGCAGTGCACCTTATAGCAATCAGCCCCAGCATTTT
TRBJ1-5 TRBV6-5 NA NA CASSYSKDRNNQPQHF TGTGCCAGCAGTTACTCGAAGGACAGAAACAATCAGCCCCAGCATTTT
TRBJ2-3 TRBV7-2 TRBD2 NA CASSWGLAADTQYF TGTGCCAGCAGCTGGGGACTAGCGGCTGATACGCAGTATTTT
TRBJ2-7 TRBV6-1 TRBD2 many CASRVLASHEQYF TGTGCCAGCAGAGTACTAGCGAGCCACGAGCAGTACTTC
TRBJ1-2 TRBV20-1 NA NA CSARVGGGYGYTF TGCAGTGCTAGAGTTGGGGGCGGCTATGGCTACACCTTC
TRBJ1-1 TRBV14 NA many CASSQLYTENTEAFF TGTGCCAGCAGCCAGCTGTATACAGAAAACACTGAAGCTTTCTTT
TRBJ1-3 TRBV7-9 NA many CASSARMDSGNTIYF TGTGCCAGCAGCGCACGTATGGACTCTGGAAACACCATATATTTT
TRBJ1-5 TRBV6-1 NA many CASSVRTGDINQPQHF TGTGCCAGCAGTGTGAGGACGGGTGATATTAATCAGCCCCAGCATTTT
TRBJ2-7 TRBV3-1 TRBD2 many CASSQDVLAGAEQYF TGTGCCAGCAGCCAAGATGTCCTAGCGGGAGCCGAGCAGTACTTC
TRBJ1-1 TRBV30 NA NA CAWSHRGLVTEAFF TGTGCCTGGAGTCATCGGGGTCTAGTTACTGAAGCTTTCTTT
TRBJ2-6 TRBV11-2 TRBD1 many CASSLGTGLVNVLTF TGTGCCAGCAGCTTAGGGACAGGGTTGGTCAACGTCCTGACTTTC
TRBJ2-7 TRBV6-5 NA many CASSYSMDGAYEQYF TGTGCCAGCAGTTACTCAATGGACGGAGCCTACGAGCAGTACTTC
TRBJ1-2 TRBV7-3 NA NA CASSLRDTTQYSGGYTF TGTGCCAGCAGCTTACGGGACACAACTCAGTATTCGGGTGGCTACACCTTC
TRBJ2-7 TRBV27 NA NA CASTPSRRFGQYF TGTGCCAGCACCCCTTCCAGACGGTTTGGGCAGTACTTC
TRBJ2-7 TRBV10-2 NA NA CASSESIVPYEQYF TGCGCCAGCAGTGAGTCGATCGTTCCCTACGAGCAGTACTTC
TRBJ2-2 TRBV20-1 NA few CSANFGGELFF TGCAGTGCTAATTTTGGCGGGGAGCTGTTTTTT
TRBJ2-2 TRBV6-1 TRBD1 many CANRQGRNTGELFF TGTGCCAACCGACAGGGGAGAAACACCGGGGAGCTGTTTTTT
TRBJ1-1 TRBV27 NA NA CASRNHRGGTEAFF TGTGCCAGCAGAAACCACAGAGGAGGCACTGAAGCTTTCTTT
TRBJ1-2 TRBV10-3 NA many CAISAGPQGYGYTF TGTGCCATCAGTGCGGGACCCCAAGGCTATGGCTACACCTTC
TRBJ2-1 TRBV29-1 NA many CSVDRENEQFF TGCAGCGTTGACAGGGAGAATGAGCAGTTCTTC
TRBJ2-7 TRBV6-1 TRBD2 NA CASSVAGGSFSTPYEQYF TGTGCCAGCAGTGTAGCGGGGGGGTCCTTCTCGACTCCCTACGAGCAGTACTTC
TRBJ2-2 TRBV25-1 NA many CASSEWGQGQEMTGELFF TGTGCCAGCAGTGAATGGGGGCAGGGCCAAGAGATGACCGGGGAGCTGTTTTTT
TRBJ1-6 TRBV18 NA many CASSGQNNSPLHF TGTGCCAGCTCCGGACAGAACAATTCACCCCTCCACTTT
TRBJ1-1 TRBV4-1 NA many CASRAPGGNTEAFF TGCGCCAGCAGGGCCCCAGGAGGGAACACTGAAGCTTTCTTT
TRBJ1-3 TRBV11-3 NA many CAIHNSPTYSGNTIYF TGTGCCATCCACAACTCGCCTACCTACTCTGGAAACACCATATATTTT
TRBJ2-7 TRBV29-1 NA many CSVRQAYEQYF TGCAGCGTTCGGCAGGCCTACGAGCAGTACTTC
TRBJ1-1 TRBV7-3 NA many CASSLKAYTEAFF TGTGCCAGCAGCTTAAAAGCGTACACTGAAGCTTTCTTT
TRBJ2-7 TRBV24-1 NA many CATSDGDTYEQYF TGTGCCACCAGTGATGGGGACACCTACGAGCAGTACTTC
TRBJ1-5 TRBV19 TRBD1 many CASSSQYDRVQPQHF TGTGCCAGTAGTTCCCAATACGACAGGGTCCAGCCCCAGCATTTT
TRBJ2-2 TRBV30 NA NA CAWIDGEMVTGELFF TGTGCCTGGATAGACGGGGAAATGGTCACCGGGGAGCTGTTTTTT
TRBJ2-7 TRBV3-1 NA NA CASSTPGQSSYEQYF TGTGCCAGCAGCACCCCCGGACAGAGCTCCTACGAGCAGTACTTC
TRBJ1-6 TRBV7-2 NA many CASSSQTFATNSPLHF TGTGCCAGCAGCTCCCAGACCTTCGCTACTAATTCACCCCTCCACTTT
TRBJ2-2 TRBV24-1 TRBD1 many CATSDGTGETGELFF TGTGCCACCAGTGATGGGACAGGAGAAACCGGGGAGCTGTTTTTT
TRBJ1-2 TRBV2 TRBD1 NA CAKQGDSYGYTF TGTGCAAAGCAGGGGGACAGCTATGGCTACACCTTC
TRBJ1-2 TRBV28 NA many CASSTGIRAYGYTF TGTGCCAGCAGTACAGGGATTAGGGCCTATGGCTACACCTTC
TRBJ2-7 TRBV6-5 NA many CASSSIDGSYEQYF TGTGCCAGCAGTTCGATCGATGGGTCCTACGAGCAGTACTTC
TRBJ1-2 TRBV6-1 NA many CASTETGYEGNGYTF TGTGCCAGCACCGAGACAGGTTATGAAGGGAATGGCTACACCTTC